This record covers a single TCR beta chain. Its target antigen remains unknown. There are no base qualities to consult, and no much larger clone falls within one base. The donors were healthy, HIV-negative adults who had no recently reported acute infections or vaccinations. Every donor was a Caucasian adult living in Nashville, Tennessee, USA. CD8 memory samples combined magnetically selected CD45RO+ cells with CCR7-negative CD45RA+ effector memory (TemRA) cells. Blood was collected by leukapheresis, and PBMCs were isolated by Ficoll-Histopaque density gradient centrifugation and then cryopreserved in liquid nitrogen vapor phase. Analytical flow cytometry was used to check the purity and quantity of each magnetically sorted T cell population. Genomic DNA was isolated from each sorted fraction and quantified by UV absorbance on a Nanodrop 2000c. TCR CDR3 regions were amplified from genomic DNA by multiplex PCR using the deep immunoSEQ assay. Extracted genomic DNA from each cell subset was distributed evenly across all wells of several immunoSEQ 96-well plates, and each plate was treated as a replicate. For sorted subsets, roughly 200 ng of genomic DNA, equivalent to 25,000 to 35,000 T cell genomes, went into each replicate PCR. Purified libraries were quantified with a Qubit 3.0 fluorometer, sized on a Bioanalyzer 2100, and re-quantified with the KAPA Library Quantification kit. A separate single-read 150-cycle Illumina NextSeq 550 flow cell was used to sequence each immunoSEQ 96-well plate. As for the original processing: Because the immunoSEQ output held only junctional sequences and lacked quality scores, the filtering could not match the filtering applied to full-length reads. To assign V/J genes and CDR3, sequences were annotated against IMGT germline references using PyIR, a Python wrapper for IgBLAST v1.9. Reads were filtered out if the reads had weak V/J assignments (E-value above 1e-6), no CDR3, stop codons, out-of-frame junctions, or ambiguous translated residues. V3J clonotypes were defined by identical inferred V gene, J gene, and CDR3 amino acid sequence. Percentage overlap between repertoires was computed as shared unique clonotypes divided by the size of the smaller repertoire. Richness of each repertoire was evaluated using RTK rarefaction, the Chao1 estimator, and Recon v2.1 estimates of unobserved clonotypes. Generation probabilities for all TCRbeta clonotypes obtained by the gDNA method from a handful of donors were computed using OLGA. TCRdb limited this immuneACCESS table to in-frame rearrangements with V and J called. A share of clones is missing; checked studies link under half to unresolved V genes, and the rest is unexplained. From that table come the V and J calls and clone size; the DNA was used to work out D and trimming. The sample profile shows 600,000 to 750,000 clones; 90% of them were found once. Roughly 36% of the sample rests with the top ten.

This sample stems from a study of shared clonotypes between healthy human individuals (dated by TCRdb to the early 2020s). For the wider study: The cohort comprised a couple of women and three men aged 18 to 49 years. For each donor, three plates each were used for CD4 naive and CD4 memory, two plates were used for CD8 naive, and one plate was used for CD8 memory. To estimate repertoire size and how much clonotype sharing occurs between individuals, the study deeply sequenced the blood TCR repertoires of about 5 healthy adults. Different laboratories and diverse techniques were used to prepare libraries and sequence TCR repertoires, to increase sequencing depth and limit assay-specific biases. Per donor, leukapheresis produced somewhere between about 0.8 and 9 billion PBMCs. The paper as a whole reports these results and caveats: Larger estimated clonotype richness was generally found for naive subsets than for memory subsets. Clonotypes shared by all four sorted-subset donors showed higher generation probabilities than non-shared clonotypes. Because the study included a small number of donors, the genetic and exposure-history diversity represented was limited. Sharing across a few donors was observed for 4.5% to 6.5% of naive CD4, over 3% of naive CD8, roughly 2.4% of memory CD4, and around 0.42% of memory CD8 clonotypes. Pairwise subsampling indicated that sequencing depth was expected to affect the degree of clonotype sharing among donors. Sampling was restricted to blood, and TCR repertoires in tissue are likely to differ from TCR repertoires in blood. Rarefaction of sorted-subset datasets indicated incomplete sequencing despite the large sequencing depth.

The germline V gene supplies CDR1 MNHEY and CDR2 SVGAGI. Its CDR3 holds 13 amino acids, cysteine through phenylalanine. The entry retains the CDR3 DNA only, 39 bases that are in frame from base 1. V is cut by 7 bases and J by 6 bases, and the space between the germline ends is 15 bases. This sequence was found in a man aged 18 to 29 in good health. Some clones in this sample may be carry-over from other donors' samples. The material sequenced was memory CD8+ T cells from PBMCs. The sample's cell subset or site label is to be understood as: CD45RO+ cells pooled with CCR7-negative TemRA cells. The chain joins TRBV6-5 to TRBJ1-1; no D gene is confidently identified. In nucleotide form, the sequence is TGTGCCAGCACCTCGAATTTATTGGCTGAAGCTTTCTTT. The encoded protein is CASTSNLLAEAFF.